These T cell receptor beta chains were read from a single sample in a study of cytomegalovirus exposure and HLA in healthy donors. Produced via immunoSEQ multiplex PCR; TCRdb's table is partial and in-frame only. This table has over 200,000 clones, roughly 91% appearing once. Sequenced sample: PBMCs. All receptors come from a young woman in good health and CMV-seropositive. Each CDR3 is given with its conserved first and last residue. A D gene is named only where the DNA matches it firmly. Not all rows give a size; the values are once, few, many and, for expanded clones, a class.

TRBV27	TRBJ1-2	NA	TRBD1	TGTGCCAGCAGTTTATCCGGACAGGGCTATGGCTACACCTTC	CASSLSGQGYGYTF
TRBV6-1	TRBJ1-5	NA	TRBD1	TGTGCCACCACCGGGACAGTATTCGAGTCCCAGCATTTT	CATTGTVFESQHF
TRBV9	TRBJ2-3	NA	TRBD2	TGTGCCAGCAGCGTGGGACTAGGGGAGACAGATACGCAGTATTTT	CASSVGLGETDTQYF
TRBV6-4	TRBJ2-3	NA	TRBD2	TGTGCCAGCAGCCCGGCTAGCGGGATGGCAGATACGCAGTATTTT	CASSPASGMADTQYF
TRBV27	TRBJ2-3	NA	NA	TGTGCCAGCAGTTTATGGCGCAGGGGGGCCCCAGATACGCAGTATTTT	CASSLWRRGAPDTQYF
TRBV2	TRBJ2-7	NA	NA	TGTGCCAGCGAGATGAGATACGAGCAGTACTTC	CASEMRYEQYF
TRBV10-2	TRBJ2-1	NA	TRBD2	TGCGCCAGCAGTGGGCTAGCGGGAGTTGAGGAGCAGTTCTTC	CASSGLAGVEEQFF
TRBV11-2	TRBJ2-7	NA	NA	TGTGCCAGCAGCCGAATCAAGCGGGCGGGTCCCTACGAGCAGTACTTC	CASSRIKRAGPYEQYF
TRBV18	TRBJ1-2	NA	NA	TGTGCCAGCTCACCAACCCTCGACAGTAATAACACCTTC	CASSPTLDSNNTF
TRBV7-3	TRBJ2-1	NA	NA	TGTGCCAGCAGCTTAATTCGGAGTAACTACAATGAGCAGTTCTTC	CASSLIRSNYNEQFF
TRBV4-1	TRBJ2-1	once	TRBD2	TGCGCCAGCAGCCTCCTGGGACTAGCGGGTTGGGGTGAGCAGTTCTTC	CASSLLGLAGWGEQFF
TRBV5-1	TRBJ2-3	once	TRBD2	TGCGCCAGCAGCATGACTAGCGCTAGCACAGATACGCAGTATTTT	CASSMTSASTDTQYF
TRBV5-1	TRBJ1-1	NA	NA	TGCGCCAGCAGCTTAGGGGCTGGGACTGAAGCTTTCTTT	CASSLGAGTEAFF
TRBV9	TRBJ1-2	NA	NA	TGTGCCAGCAGCGTAGTGTCCGGGGGACCAAGTGGCTACACCTTC	CASSVVSGGPSGYTF
TRBV27	TRBJ2-3	NA	TRBD2	TGTGCCAGCAGTCAACCGGGACTAGCGGGAGTGCCCGTGGCAGATACGCAGTATTTT	CASSQPGLAGVPVADTQYF
TRBV9	TRBJ2-1	NA	TRBD2	TGTGCCAGCACCCCCTACAGCGGGAGGTCCTACAATGAGCAGTTCTTC	CASTPYSGRSYNEQFF
TRBV28	TRBJ2-3	NA	NA	TGTGCCAGCAGTTTATTTGATGTTGGGAGTACCGGGACATGGAACGCAGATACGCAGTATTTT	CASSLFDVGSTGTWNADTQYF
TRBV6-5	TRBJ2-1	NA	NA	TGTGCCAGCAGTTACGGCGGTAACTACAATGAGCAGTTCTTC	CASSYGGNYNEQFF
TRBV18	TRBJ1-4	NA	NA	TGTGCCAGCTCATCCAACTTAGAGTCTAATGAAAAACTGTTTTTT	CASSSNLESNEKLFF
TRBV27	TRBJ2-3	NA	NA	TGTGCCAGCAGTTTTGGCCCTAGCACAGATACGCAGTATTTT	CASSFGPSTDTQYF